This entry lists 26 T cell receptor beta chains sequenced from one sample in a study of CD8 T cells in Susac syndrome. It was with random hexamers that 0.5 to 1 ug RNA was reverse transcribed. TCRdb reprocessed the immunoSEQ multiplex PCR reads with MiXCR, giving one entry per CDR3 protein. The sample yields about 19,000 distinct CDR3 sequences, 95% seen once. Sequencing used CD8+ T cells from PBMCs. Receptors originate from a human donor in good health.

The chain uses TRBV12-3 or TRBV12-4 and TRBJ1-2; unclear D gene. V lost 5 bases and J 2 bases, leaving 6 bases between the germline ends. The CDR3 runs to 12 residues. The CDR3 sequence is CASSPDNYGYTF. For the CDR3, the DNA is TGTGCCAGCAGTCCGGACAACTATGGCTACACCTTC.

This chain connects TRBV24-1 to TRBJ2-2; D unresolved. The ends were cut back, 3 bases at V and 2 bases at J, with 6 bases in the middle. The CDR3 runs 14 residues. From germline, CDR1 is KGHDR and CDR2 SFDVKD. DNA of the CDR3: TGTGCCACCAGTGATACCTCTAACACCGGGGAGCTGTTTTTT. This codes for CATSDTSNTGELFF.

The chain combines TRBV7-9 with TRBJ1-2; TRBD1 might be the D (6 bases). The germline CDR1 and CDR2 sequences are SEHNR and FQNEAQ (reference sequence). Trimming pared 4 bases from V and 4 bases from J, leaving 7 bases between. The CDR3 is 12 residues long. CDR3 DNA: TGTGCCAGCAGCTCGGACAGCTATGGCTACACCTTC. It is translated as CASSSDSYGYTF.

The chain links TRBV27 to TRBJ2-1; the D is unclear. The V gene's germline CDR1 is MNHEY and CDR2 SMNVEV (reference sequence). The CDR3 is 14 residues long. Trimming pared 6 bases from V and 8 bases from J, leaving 17 bases between. Here the CDR3 DNA reads TGTGCCAGCAGCGACCACCCGGACGGTCATGAGCAGTTCTTC. Its translation: CASSDHPDGHEQFF.

Comment on this clonotype: Here the CDR3 omits its conserved ending phenylalanine or tryptophan, so a read error is the likely source. The chain recombines TRBV19 with TRBJ2-1, with TRBD2 matching 7 bases. The CDR3 extends over 15 amino acids. From germline, CDR1 is LNHDA and CDR2 SQIVND (reference sequence). V dropped 5 bases and J dropped 1; count of bases not matched to a gene: 5. This chain's CDR3 is CASSWRESSYNEQFL. CDR3 coding DNA: TGTGCCAGTAGTTGGCGGGAGTCTTCCTACAATGAGCAGTTCTTG.

The V call is TRBV27, the J call TRBJ2-1, with TRBD2 matching over 8 bases. The length of the CDR3 is 16 residues. After removal of 4 bases from V and 1 base from J, the junction contained 6 bases not matched to a gene. Looked up from germline, CDR1 is MNHEY and CDR2 is SMNVEV (reference sequence). Written as DNA, the CDR3 is TGTGCCAGCAGTTCAAGAGCGGGAGATTCCTACAATGAGCAGTTCTTC. This gives the protein CASSSRAGDSYNEQFF.

The chain recombines TRBV4-1 with TRBJ2-7; D possibly uses TRBD1 or TRBD2 (5 bases each). Germline assignment: CDR1 MGHRA and CDR2 YSYEKL. Trimming left V 0 bases short and J 3 bases short, with 15 bases between. CDR3 length: 16 residues. The CDR3 coding sequence is TGCGCCAGCAGCCAAGAGGGACGGACGTTATACTACGAGCAGTACTTC. This sequence encodes CASSQEGRTLYYEQYF.

The chain carries TRBV2 and TRBJ2-3; 11 nucleotides match TRBD2. The V gene end was trimmed by 6 bases and the J gene end by 3 bases; junction bases not matched to a gene: 8. Germline lookup yields CDR1 SNHLY and CDR2 FYNNEI. The CDR3 has 16 residues. The CDR3, as DNA: TGTGCCAGCAGGACGCTAGCGGGAGGTCGGACAGATACGCAGTATTTT. It codes for CASRTLAGGRTDTQYF.

This chain uses TRBV29-1 with TRBJ2-5; D is possibly TRBD1 or TRBD2 (7 bases each). The germline CDR1 and CDR2 sequences are SQVTM and ANQGSEA. V gave up 1 base and J gave up 5 bases, with 20 bases separating them. CDR3 length: 16 residues. CDR3 amino acids: CSVEVERETTGETQYF. CDR3 DNA sequence: TGCAGCGTTGAAGTAGAGCGGGAAACGACAGGGGAGACCCAGTACTTC.

The rearrangement uses TRBV7-9 and TRBJ2-7; 11 bases are a match to TRBD2. There are 15 residues in the CDR3. The germline V gene encodes CDR1 SEHNR and CDR2 FQNEAQ (reference sequence). V dropped 5 bases and J dropped 3; count of bases not matched to a gene: 6. The CDR3 here is CASSDILAGVYEQYF. Here the CDR3 DNA reads TGTGCCAGCAGCGACATACTAGCGGGAGTCTACGAGCAGTACTTC. Complete variable domain (other parts from reference TRBV7-9 and TRBJ2-7): DTGVSQNPRHKITKRGQNVTFRCDPISEHNRLYWYRQTLGQGPEFLTYFQNEAQLEKSRLLSDRFSAERPKGSFSTLEIQRTEQGDSAMYLCASSDILAGVYEQYFGPGTRLTVT.

This chain links TRBV7-9 with TRBJ2-7, with unresolved D. The CDR3 covers 13 residues. The V and J ends lost 0 bases and 1 base respectively, with 4 bases between them. Germline CDR1 reads SEHNR; CDR2 reads FQNEAQ (reference sequence). The CDR3 nucleotides read TGTGCCAGCAGCTTAGCAGGGTCCTACGAGCAGTACGTC. Translated, it gives CASSLAGSYEQYV.

The CDR3 loop is CASSLDRVDTQYF. CDR3 in DNA: TGTGCCAGCAGTTTAGACCGGGTAGATACGCAGTATTTT. The J gene is TRBJ2-3, the V gene TRBV27; no clear D. The CDR3 spans 13 residues. V lost 2 bases and J lost 5, with 8 bases in between. Germline CDR1 and CDR2: MNHEY and SMNVEV (reference sequence).

This clonotype was picked up one time. The J gene is TRBJ2-1, the V gene TRBV6-5; no reliable D call. This CDR3 is 14 amino acids long. Trimming removed 7 bases at V and 5 bases at J, with 15 bases between. Germline values: CDR1 MNHEY, CDR2 SVGAGI. CDR3 protein: CASMQFIGDNEQFF. The CDR3, as DNA: TGTGCCAGCATGCAGTTCATAGGAGACAATGAGCAGTTCTTC.

This clonotype was observed a single time. This chain uses TRBV6-2 or TRBV6-3 with TRBJ2-3; 14 bases agree with TRBD2. Per germline, CDR1 MNHEY and CDR2 SVGEGT. V lost 6 bases, J lost 2 bases, and 22 bases stayed unmatched. The CDR3 is 22 amino acids. CDR3 sequence reads: CASSYSREPGLAGEETTDTQYF. The DNA of the CDR3 is TGTGCCAGCAGCTACAGTCGAGAACCGGGACTAGCGGGAGAGGAAACCACAGATACGCAGTATTTT.

This clonotype was found once. The V gene is TRBV7-9, the J gene TRBJ2-1, with D perhaps matching TRBD2 (5 bases). CDR1 and CDR2 from the germline V gene are SEHNR and FQNEAQ (reference sequence). The CDR3 is made up of 14 amino acids. V lost 2 bases to trimming and J lost 12 bases, with 17 bases between them. The CDR3 sequence: CASSLTSGEHGQFF. The CDR3 DNA sequence: TGTGCCAGCAGCTTAACGAGTGGGGAGCATGGGCAGTTCTTC.

The chain uses TRBV7-9 and TRBJ1-2; TRBD1 aligns across 10 bases. The ends lost 4 bases at V and 7 bases at J; junction bases unmatched: 6. The germline V gene encodes CDR1 SEHNR and CDR2 FQNEAQ (reference sequence). The length of the CDR3 is 14 residues. The CDR3: CASSSRDRGFGYTF. In DNA form, the CDR3 reads TGTGCCAGCAGCTCCCGGGACAGGGGTTTTGGCTACACCTTC. The whole variable domain, filled in from reference TRBV7-9 and TRBJ1-2, reads DTGVSQNPRHKITKRGQNVTFRCDPISEHNRLYWYRQTLGQGPEFLTYFQNEAQLEKSRLLSDRFSAERPKGSFSTLEIQRTEQGDSAMYLCASSSRDRGFGYTFGSGTRLTVV.

This rearrangement joins TRBV18 to TRBJ2-1; TRBD1 matches at 7 bases. Germline assignment: CDR1 KGHSH and CDR2 LQKENI. The V segment lost 3 bases and the J segment 8 bases; nucleotides outside the gene matches: 10. The CDR3 loop spans 15 amino acids. The CDR3 here is CASSPGTALMDEQFF. The CDR3 DNA reads TGTGCCAGCTCACCCGGGACAGCGTTAATGGATGAGCAGTTCTTC.

CDR3 bases: TGTGCCAGCAGCCACCCCGGTTTCGGGAGACTCGGTGACGAGCAGTACGTC. Translated: CASSHPGFGRLGDEQYV. The chain recombines TRBV6-2 or TRBV6-3 with TRBJ2-7; a possible D gene is TRBD2 (6 bases). The CDR3 loop spans 17 amino acids. The V end lost 6 bases, the J end lost 5 bases, and 26 bases lay between the germline ends. The V gene's germline CDR1 is MNHEY and CDR2 SVGEGT.

The chain has TRBV7-9 and TRBJ2-5; D tentatively reads TRBD1 or TRBD2 (5 bases each). Germline-derived CDR1 and CDR2 are SEHNR and FQNEAQ (reference sequence). Deletions cut 4 bases from V and 5 bases from J, with 14 bases between. This CDR3 is 14 amino acids long. CDR3 sequence reads: CASSSGPSGETQYF. The DNA for the CDR3 is TGTGCCAGCAGCTCGGGGCCGTCCGGGGAGACCCAGTACTTC.

The CDR3 region has the DNA TGCAGCGTATCGGGACTAGCGGGAGGTACGGAGACCCAGTACTTC. Translating gives CSVSGLAGGTETQYF. The chain combines TRBV29-1 with TRBJ2-5, with 15 bases lining up with TRBD2. The CDR3 spans 15 residues. Germline values: CDR1 SQVTM, CDR2 ANQGSEA. V was clipped by 6 bases and J by 5 bases; unmatched bases: 7.

V is TRBV15 and J is TRBJ2-1; D gene ambiguous. The CDR3 is made up of 11 amino acids. The germline V and J ends were trimmed by 11 bases and 8 bases, with 13 bases remaining between them. Germline V gene sequence: CDR1 LNHNV, CDR2 YYDKDF (reference sequence). The CDR3: CAFGPPDEQFF. The CDR3 DNA is TGTGCCTTCGGACCCCCCGATGAGCAGTTCTTC.

The chain has TRBV20-1 and TRBJ1-1; D is uncertain. Germline V gene sequence: CDR1 DFQATT, CDR2 SNEGSKA (reference sequence). The V gene lost 0 bases and the J gene lost 11 bases, with 10 bases spanning the gap. This CDR3 is built from 11 residues. CDR3 sequence (DNA): TGCAGTGCTAGAGACTCGCTCTGGGCTTTCTTT. Translating it yields CSARDSLWAFF.

The chain employs TRBV9 and TRBJ2-5; a weak D match, TRBD1 (5 bases). Germline CDR1 and CDR2: SGDLS and YYNGEE. Trimming took 0 bases from V and 4 from J, leaving 13 bases between them. The CDR3 totals 15 residues. CDR3 DNA sequence: TGTGCCAGCAGCGTAGCCGACAGTTTGGCAGAGACCCAGTACTTC. This encodes CASSVADSLAETQYF.

In nucleotides, the CDR3 is TGTGCCAGCAGTGCAGACGCGTACTGGACAGAACTAAACACCATATATTTT. It specifies CASSADAYWTELNTIYF. The V gene is TRBV28, the J gene TRBJ1-3; D is possibly TRBD1 (6 bases). This CDR3 has 17 residues. Germline assignment: CDR1 MDHEN and CDR2 SYDVKM. V gave up 5 bases and J gave up 6 bases, with 23 bases separating them.

In this sample, this clonotype turned up once. The V and J genes are TRBV6-6 and TRBJ2-7; 7 positions match TRBD1. Germline V gives CDR1 MNHNY, CDR2 SVGAGI (reference sequence). Trimming at V came to 6 bases and at J to 3 bases, leaving 8 bases not matched to a gene. The CDR3 spans 14 residues. CDR3 amino acids: CASSSSGGYYEQYV. Written as DNA, the CDR3 is TGTGCCAGCAGCTCCTCAGGGGGATACTACGAGCAGTACGTC.

The chain couples TRBV29-1 to TRBJ2-5, with 8 bases that match TRBD1. The CDR3 extends over 18 amino acids. V trimming: 6 bases; J trimming: 5 bases; junction bases outside the gene matches: 23. The germline V gene encodes CDR1 SQVTM and CDR2 ANQGSEA. The CDR3 is CSVDSSGQELPSVETQYF. In DNA, the CDR3 is TGCAGCGTAGACTCATCGGGACAGGAATTACCCTCCGTGGAGACCCAGTACTTC.